A single T cell receptor beta chain is shown here with its context. Antigen: not known. This sample was included in a study of shared clonotypes between healthy human individuals. Study in general: CD8 memory received one plate per donor, CD8 naive two, CD4 memory three and CD4 naive three.

The junction had 9 bases not matched to a gene; V was cut back by 4 bases and J by 4 bases. Per germline, CDR1 SGHNT and CDR2 YYREEE (reference sequence). CDR3 length: 18 residues. Recent acute infections and vaccinations were absent in the healthy HIV-negative adult donors. Assay used: immunoSEQ multiplex PCR; TCRdb lists only in-frame clones, some missing. The sample holds millions of clones; around nine tenths are singletons and the top ten take over 0.12%. Points from the study as a whole: Across subsets, estimated richness was generally greater for naive than for memory populations.

J is TRBJ2-2 and V is TRBV5-4; 14 nucleotides match TRBD2. This clonotype originated in a man younger than 35 in good health. Sequenced sample: naive CD4+ T cells sorted from blood. Noted subset: CD45RA+ positively selected. CDR3: CASSPGTSGSIVTGELFF. CDR3 sequence (DNA): TGTGCCAGCAGCCCCGGGACTAGCGGGAGTATCGTCACCGGGGAGCTGTTTTTT. The entire variable domain, with the rest obtained from reference TRBV5-4 and TRBJ2-2, is as follows: ETGVTQSPTHLIKTRGQQVTLRCSSQSGHNTVSWYQQALGQGPQFIFQYYREEENGRGNFPPRFSGLQFPNYSSELNVNALELDDSALYLCASSPGTSGSIVTGELFFGEGSRLTVL.